Listed below are T cell receptor beta chains from one sample, sequenced in a study of T cell repertoires in cytomegalovirus infection. TCRdb reprocessed the reads with MiXCR, giving one entry per CDR3 protein. The sample has approximately 170,000 distinct CDR3 sequences, 15% to 20% seen once; the top ten hold around 20%. The sample consisted of CD8+ T cells from PBMCs. The receptors originated from a human donor in good health (CMV status not recorded). Some clones in this sample may be carry-over from other donors' samples. CDR3s include the opening cysteine and the closing phenylalanine or tryptophan. D genes are given only for firm matches. For some rows the clone size is stated as once, few or many, or as a class when expanded; others skip it.

clone size	V gene	D gene	J gene	CDR3 protein	CDR3 DNA
-	TRBV6-6	TRBD1	TRBJ1-2	CASVYRGDGYTF	TGTGCCAGCGTATACAGGGGGGACGGCTACACCTTC
few	TRBV28	-	TRBJ2-3	CASSSSSWWVPSTDTQYF	TGTGCCAGCAGTTCATCCTCGTGGTGGGTCCCTAGCACAGATACGCAGTATTTT
-	TRBV7-9	-	TRBJ1-5	CASSLAGMGGDQPQHF	TGTGCCAGCAGCTTAGCGGGGATGGGGGGGGATCAGCCCCAGCATTTT
many	TRBV6-2/TRBV6-3	-	TRBJ2-7	CASSYRAQEQYF	TGTGCCAGCAGTTACCGCGCCCAAGAGCAGTACTTC
few	TRBV5-6	-	TRBJ2-7	CASSLGRLTEGYEQYF	TGTGCCAGCAGCTTGGGACGGTTGACGGAGGGCTACGAGCAGTACTTC
-	TRBV20-1	TRBD1	TRBJ1-2	CSADPGQGSYGYTF	TGCAGTGCGGACCCCGGACAGGGTTCGTATGGCTACACCTTC
-	TRBV7-9	-	TRBJ2-1	CASGSRSYNEQFF	TGTGCTTCGGGGAGCAGATCCTACAATGAGCAGTTCTTC
-	TRBV7-2	-	TRBJ1-1	CASSLSRDGIF	TGTGCCAGCAGCTTATCGCGGGACGGGATATTT
few	TRBV7-6	-	TRBJ2-3	CASSGGSDTQYF	TGTGCCAGCAGCGGGGGTTCAGATACGCAGTATTTT
-	TRBV6-6	-	TRBJ2-7	CASTRNSYEQYF	TGTGCCAGCACGCGTAATTCCTACGAGCAGTACTTC
few	TRBV4-1	-	TRBJ2-3	CASSTSGSSFHTQYF	TGCGCCAGCAGCACGAGTGGGAGCTCCTTTCATACGCAGTATTTT
few	TRBV5-1	TRBD1	TRBJ2-7	CASSSRADRVEQYF	TGCGCCAGCAGCTCACGTGCCGACAGGGTCGAGCAGTACTTC
few	TRBV20-1	-	TRBJ2-7	CSASGEQYF	TGCAGTGCTAGTGGCGAGCAGTACTTC
-	TRBV7-9	-	TRBJ1-1	CASSFGGPNTEAFF	TGTGCCAGCAGCTTTGGGGGGCCGAACACTGAAGCTTTCTTT
few	TRBV5-6	-	TRBJ2-1	CASSSRQEIDNEQFF	TGTGCCAGCAGCTCCAGACAGGAGATAGACAATGAGCAGTTCTTC
few	TRBV7-3	-	TRBJ1-3	CASSPDSGNTIYF	TGTGCCAGCAGCCCGGATTCTGGAAACACCATATATTTT
-	TRBV11-2	-	TRBJ2-1	CASRLPRRDEQFF	TGTGCCAGCAGACTCCCAAGGCGGGATGAGCAGTTCTTC
-	TRBV7-6	-	TRBJ2-7	CASSLEGFNHEQYF	TGTGCCAGCAGCTTAGAGGGTTTCAACCACGAGCAGTACTTC
-	TRBV7-2	TRBD2	TRBJ2-1	CASSLRTSGSSYNEQFF	TGTGCCAGCAGCTTACGGACTAGCGGGAGCTCCTACAATGAGCAGTTCTTC
-	TRBV6-5	-	TRBJ2-3	CDSSRDSALSTQYF	TGTGACAGCAGCCGGGATTCTGCCCTGAGTACGCAGTATTTT
few	TRBV12-3/TRBV12-4	TRBD1	TRBJ2-1	CASSLDHRGNEQFF	TGTGCCAGCAGTTTAGACCACAGGGGTAATGAGCAGTTCTTC
-	TRBV7-8	-	TRBJ2-2	CASSLERVEAGELFF	TGTGCCAGCAGCTTAGAGCGGGTAGAGGCCGGGGAGCTGTTTTTT
few	TRBV7-2	-	TRBJ1-2	CASRAPDRSARYGYTF	TGTGCCAGCAGAGCACCCGACAGGTCGGCGCGGTATGGCTACACCTTC
few	TRBV7-9	-	TRBJ2-1	CAAEGGPKGNEQFF	TGTGCCGCCGAGGGGGGCCCGAAGGGGAATGAGCAGTTCTTC
-	TRBV12-3/TRBV12-4	-	TRBJ2-1	CASSQQGFSYNEQFF	TGTGCCAGCAGTCAACAGGGTTTCTCCTACAATGAGCAGTTCTTC
-	TRBV20-1	TRBD1	TRBJ1-1	CSAAGQWDRGAFF	TGCAGTGCCGCGGGACAGTGGGACCGGGGGGCTTTCTTT
few	TRBV20-1	-	TRBJ2-5	CSARVRTPFSGSQETQYF	TGCAGTGCTAGAGTCCGGACGCCTTTTAGCGGATCCCAAGAGACCCAGTACTTC
few	TRBV28	-	TRBJ2-1	CASSDDNEQFF	TGTGCCAGCAGTGATGACAATGAGCAGTTCTTC
-	TRBV19	-	TRBJ1-5	CASSIDGNQPQHF	TGTGCCAGTAGTATTGACGGCAATCAGCCCCAGCATTTT
many	TRBV5-5	TRBD2	TRBJ2-1	CASSLTSDEQFF	TGTGCCAGCAGCCTGACTAGCGATGAGCAGTTCTTC
few	TRBV6-5	TRBD2	TRBJ2-7	CASSYSTSGRNEQYF	TGTGCCAGCAGTTACTCGACTAGCGGGAGGAACGAGCAGTACTTC
few	TRBV7-2	TRBD2	TRBJ2-1	CASRGLAGDYNEQFF	TGTGCCAGCAGAGGATTAGCGGGGGACTACAATGAGCAGTTCTTC
-	TRBV19	-	TRBJ2-5	CASSNTIQETQYF	TGTGCCAGTAGTAACACTATTCAAGAGACCCAGTACTTC
many	TRBV7-3	TRBD2	TRBJ2-2	CASSFTSGPTGELFF	TGTGCCAGCAGCTTCACTAGCGGACCCACCGGGGAGCTGTTTTTT
-	TRBV27	-	TRBJ2-1	CASSQLGNEQFF	TGTGCCAGCAGCCAACTAGGCAATGAGCAGTTCTTC
-	TRBV7-9	-	TRBJ1-1	CASSLVGGPNTEAFF	TGTGCCAGCAGCTTAGTTGGGGGACCGAACACTGAAGCTTTCTTT
-	TRBV6-2/TRBV6-3	TRBD1	TRBJ1-2	CASSRTRDRGGYTF	TGTGCCAGCAGCCGTACCCGAGACAGGGGTGGCTACACCTTC
many	TRBV7-2	-	TRBJ1-5	CASSLDNQPQHF	TGTGCCAGCAGCCTGGATAATCAGCCCCAGCATTTT
-	TRBV2	TRBD1	TRBJ1-2	CASRAVRTGGFYGYTF	TGTGCCAGCAGAGCGGTCAGGACAGGGGGCTTCTATGGCTACACCTTC
once	TRBV15	-	TRBJ2-2	CATSGGSGELFF	TGTGCCACCAGCGGTGGGTCCGGGGAGCTGTTTTTT
-	TRBV7-6	TRBD1	TRBJ1-1	CASSLARQGLTEAFF	TGTGCCAGCAGCTTAGCGCGACAGGGTCTCACTGAAGCTTTCTTT
few	TRBV19	TRBD2	TRBJ2-6	CASSILASGGAGANVLTF	TGTGCCAGTAGTATCTTGGCTAGCGGGGGAGCTGGGGCCAACGTCCTGACTTTC
few	TRBV7-9	-	TRBJ2-1	CASSEGGATYNEQFF	TGTGCCAGCAGCGAGGGGGGAGCCACCTACAATGAGCAGTTCTTC
-	TRBV29-1	-	TRBJ2-3	CSVEGRRTDTQYF	TGCAGCGTTGAGGGGCGGCGCACAGATACGCAGTATTTT
few	TRBV7-2	-	TRBJ2-3	CASSLDGTYTDTQYF	TGTGCCAGCAGCTTAGACGGGACCTACACAGATACGCAGTATTTT
few	TRBV20-1	-	TRBJ2-7	CSPVGEQYF	TGCAGTCCCGTAGGCGAGCAGTACTTC
few	TRBV7-8	-	TRBJ2-7	CASSPPSGPYLEQYF	TGTGCCAGCAGCCCCCCGAGCGGGCCCTATCTCGAGCAGTACTTC
-	TRBV6-6	-	TRBJ2-3	CASSTTSPKTTDTQYF	TGTGCCAGCAGCACCACTAGTCCGAAAACCACAGATACGCAGTATTTT
few	TRBV19	-	TRBJ2-2	CASSIRTDSTGELFF	TGTGCCAGTAGTATCCGGACAGATTCAACCGGGGAGCTGTTTTTT
-	TRBV28	-	TRBJ2-7	CASSLWAGSEQYF	TGTGCCAGCAGTTTATGGGCAGGATCCGAGCAGTACTTC
-	TRBV6-2/TRBV6-3	-	TRBJ2-1	CASSYGSTYNEQFF	TGTGCCAGCAGTTACGGGTCTACATACAATGAGCAGTTCTTC
-	TRBV7-6	TRBD1	TRBJ1-6	CASSSWDSHNSPLHF	TGTGCCAGCAGCTCATGGGACAGCCATAATTCACCCCTCCACTTT
few	TRBV28	-	TRBJ1-2	CASETNYGYTF	TGTGCCAGCGAAACTAACTATGGCTACACCTTC
few	TRBV19	TRBD1	TRBJ1-6	CASRPGQNLSPLHF	TGTGCCAGCCGGCCGGGACAGAACTTATCACCCCTCCACTTT
few	TRBV29-1	-	TRBJ2-7	CSVTTGKSYEQYF	TGCAGCGTGACCACAGGAAAATCCTACGAGCAGTACTTC
-	TRBV6-1	TRBD1	TRBJ2-7	CASTSGTGPYEQYF	TGTGCCAGCACTTCCGGGACAGGGCCATACGAGCAGTACTTC
few	TRBV7-3	-	TRBJ2-1	CASSLRDLGDEQFF	TGTGCCAGCAGCCTAAGGGACTTGGGGGATGAGCAGTTCTTC
few	TRBV7-9	-	TRBJ1-1	CASSPVRDPTEAFF	TGTGCCAGCAGCCCGGTCAGGGACCCCACTGAAGCTTTCTTT